This T cell receptor beta chain was retrieved from a study of cytomegalovirus exposure and HLA in healthy donors. General study findings and limits: An observed cluster of highly shared sequence variants was recorded as a likely sequencing artifact. The productive fraction for most TCR beta V segments was about 87% or about 30% in an earlier analysis.

Germline V CDR1 and CDR2: MDHEN, SYDVKM. With 6 bases clipped from V and 1 base from J, the junction kept 11 bases outside the gene matches. The length of the CDR3 is 16 residues. Healthy donors of bone marrow made up the group. Nominally healthy donors provided the samples, though records likely missed some immune exposures. The PCR ran on 60 Vbeta and 13 Jbeta primers. Measured with immunoSEQ multiplex PCR; TCRdb has only the in-frame clones, and not every one. This table has around 130,000 clones, 70% to 80% appearing once. A word on this clone: Its specificity is not known.

Sequencing input: PBMCs. The TCR originated in a woman in her sixties in good health and CMV-seronegative. V usage is TRBV28 and J usage is TRBJ2-5, with 7 bases fitting TRBD1. The CDR3 sequence is CASRTQQGLPQETQYF. The CDR3 nucleotides are TGTGCCAGCAGGACCCAACAGGGGTTGCCCCAAGAGACCCAGTACTTC. Full variable domain (rest looked up from reference TRBV28 and TRBJ2-5): DVKVTQSSRYLVKRTGEKVFLECVQDMDHENMFWYRQDPGLGLRLIYFSYDVKMKEKGDIPEGYSVSREKKERFSLILESASTNQTSMYLCASRTQQGLPQETQYFGPGTRLLVL.